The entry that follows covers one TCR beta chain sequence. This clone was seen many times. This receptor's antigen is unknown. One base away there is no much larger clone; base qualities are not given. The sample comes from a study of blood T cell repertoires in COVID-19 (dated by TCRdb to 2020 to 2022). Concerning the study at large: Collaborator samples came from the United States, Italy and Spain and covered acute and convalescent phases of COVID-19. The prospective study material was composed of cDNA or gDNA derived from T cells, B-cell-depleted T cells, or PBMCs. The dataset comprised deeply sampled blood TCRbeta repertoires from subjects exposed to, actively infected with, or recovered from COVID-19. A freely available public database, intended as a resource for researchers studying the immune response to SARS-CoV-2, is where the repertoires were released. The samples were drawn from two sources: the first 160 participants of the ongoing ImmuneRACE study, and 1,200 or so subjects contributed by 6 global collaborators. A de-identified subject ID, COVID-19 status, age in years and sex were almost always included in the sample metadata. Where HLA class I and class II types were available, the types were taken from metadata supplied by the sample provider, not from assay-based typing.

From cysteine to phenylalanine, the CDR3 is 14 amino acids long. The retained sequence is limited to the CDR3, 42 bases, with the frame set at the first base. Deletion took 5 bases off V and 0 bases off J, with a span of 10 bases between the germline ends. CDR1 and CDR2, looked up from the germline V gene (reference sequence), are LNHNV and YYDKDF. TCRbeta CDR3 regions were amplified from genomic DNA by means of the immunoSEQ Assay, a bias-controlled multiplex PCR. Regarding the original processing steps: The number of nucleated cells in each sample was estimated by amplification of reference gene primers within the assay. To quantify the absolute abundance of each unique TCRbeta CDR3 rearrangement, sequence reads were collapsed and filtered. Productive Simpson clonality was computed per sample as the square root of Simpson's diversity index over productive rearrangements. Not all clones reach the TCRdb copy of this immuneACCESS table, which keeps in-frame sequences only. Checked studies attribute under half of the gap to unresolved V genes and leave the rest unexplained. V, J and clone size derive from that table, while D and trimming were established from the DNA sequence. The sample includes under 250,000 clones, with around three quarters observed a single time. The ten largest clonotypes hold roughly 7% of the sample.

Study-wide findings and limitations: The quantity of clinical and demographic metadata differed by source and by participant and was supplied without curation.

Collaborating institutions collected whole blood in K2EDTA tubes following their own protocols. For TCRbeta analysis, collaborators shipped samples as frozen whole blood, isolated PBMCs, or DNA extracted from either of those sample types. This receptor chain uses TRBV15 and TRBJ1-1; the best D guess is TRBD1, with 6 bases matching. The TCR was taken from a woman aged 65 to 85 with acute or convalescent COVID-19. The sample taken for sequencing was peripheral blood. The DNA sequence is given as TGTGCCACCAGCCTACAGGGCTTGAACACTGAAGCTTTCTTT. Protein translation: CATSLQGLNTEAFF. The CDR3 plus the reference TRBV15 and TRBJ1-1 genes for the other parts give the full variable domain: DAMVIQNPRYQVTQFGKPVTLSCSQTLNHNVMYWYQQKSSQAPKLLFHYYDKDFNNEADTPDNFQSRRPNTSFCFLDIRSPGLGDTAMYLCATSLQGLNTEAFFGQGTRLTVV.